This T cell receptor (beta chain) comes out of a study of PD-1 blockade in classical Hodgkin lymphoma. Study-wide results and limits: Complete responders' diversity at baseline resembled that of newly diagnosed patients.

No patient escaped relapse after autologous stem cell transplantation, and brentuximab vedotin exposure varied. This clone showed up just once. Its cognate antigen is unknown. Generated by immunoSEQ multiplex PCR, the TCRdb table keeps only in-frame clones and is missing some. The table includes 20,000 to 25,000 clones, over 60% detected once. The clonotype was recovered from a human donor with classical Hodgkin lymphoma. This material consisted of peripheral blood mononuclear cells (PBMCs), taken at baseline.

The CDR3 region has the DNA TGTGCCAGCAGGGCTACGGGTCTCACGAGCAATCAGCCCCAGCATTTT. It yields the protein CASRATGLTSNQPQHF. V and J are TRBV27 and TRBJ1-5; D remains unclear. The germline V gene has CDR1 MNHEY and CDR2 SMNVEV (reference sequence). The ends were cut back, 6 bases at V and 1 base at J, with 16 bases in the middle. The CDR3 totals 16 residues.